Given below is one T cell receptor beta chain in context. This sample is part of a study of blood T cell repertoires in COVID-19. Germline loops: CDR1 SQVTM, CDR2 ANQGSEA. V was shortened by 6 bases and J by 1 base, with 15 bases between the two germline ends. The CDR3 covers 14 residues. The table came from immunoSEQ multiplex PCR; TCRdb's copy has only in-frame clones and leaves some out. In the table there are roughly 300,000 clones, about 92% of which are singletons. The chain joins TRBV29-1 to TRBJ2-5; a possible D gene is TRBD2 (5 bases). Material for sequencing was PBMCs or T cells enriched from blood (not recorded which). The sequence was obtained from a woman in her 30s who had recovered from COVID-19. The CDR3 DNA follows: TGCAGCGTCCTCCCCAGCGGAATCCAAGAGACCCAGTACTTC. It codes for CSVLPSGIQETQYF.